The entry below gives a single T cell receptor (beta chain) sequence along with its context. The CDR3 length is 15 residues. Germline trimming cut 5 bases from V and 4 bases from J; bases unmatched to any gene: 9. The data derive from a study of T-cell memory formation after mild COVID-19. MiXCR, run by TCRdb on the 5' RACE reads, gives a single entry per CDR3 protein. The table lists fewer than 300,000 distinct CDR3 sequences, roughly 17% of them singletons. The TCR was taken from a man between 18 and 29 years old who had mild COVID-19 (a few samples of this study predate the infection). Cell type and time point are not known. V usage is TRBV12-3 or TRBV12-4 and J usage is TRBJ1-2, with 8 bases aligning to TRBD1. Sequencing used PBMCs or a T cell subset sorted from them (not recorded which). The CDR3 spells CASSHDRGQIYGYTF. The CDR3 nucleotides are TGTGCCAGCAGTCACGACAGGGGCCAAATCTATGGCTACACCTTC.